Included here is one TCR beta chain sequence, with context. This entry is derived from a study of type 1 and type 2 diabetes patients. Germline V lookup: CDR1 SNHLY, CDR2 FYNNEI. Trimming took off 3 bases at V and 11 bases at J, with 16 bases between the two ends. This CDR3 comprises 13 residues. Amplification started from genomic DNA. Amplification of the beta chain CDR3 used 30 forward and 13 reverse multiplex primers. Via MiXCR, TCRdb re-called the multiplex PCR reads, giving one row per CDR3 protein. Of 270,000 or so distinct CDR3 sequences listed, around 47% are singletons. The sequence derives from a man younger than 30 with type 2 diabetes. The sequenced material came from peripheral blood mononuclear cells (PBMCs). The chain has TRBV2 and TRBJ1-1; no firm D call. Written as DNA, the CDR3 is TGTGCCAGCAGTGAGACTGACCCCGGGGTGGCTTTCTTT. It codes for CASSETDPGVAFF.